The clone carrying this T cell receptor beta chain showed up just a few times. TCRdb used MiXCR to reprocess the RT-PCR reads, holding one entry per CDR3 protein. Of around 700,000 distinct CDR3 sequences in the sample, more than 13% were seen once. This CDR3 region has 17 residues. Trimming left V 1 base short and J 0 bases short, with 13 bases between. CDR1 and CDR2 from the germline V gene are LNHNV and YYDKDF (reference sequence). Sequencing was performed on memory CD4+ T cells from blood. This rearrangement joins TRBV15 to TRBJ2-1; unclear D gene. The origin of this receptor is a female donor in good health, serving as a healthy control. CDR3 bases: TGTGCCACCAGCAGAGTCGGTCGGGTAACCTCCTACAATGAGCAGTTCTTC. This encodes CATSRVGRVTSYNEQFF.